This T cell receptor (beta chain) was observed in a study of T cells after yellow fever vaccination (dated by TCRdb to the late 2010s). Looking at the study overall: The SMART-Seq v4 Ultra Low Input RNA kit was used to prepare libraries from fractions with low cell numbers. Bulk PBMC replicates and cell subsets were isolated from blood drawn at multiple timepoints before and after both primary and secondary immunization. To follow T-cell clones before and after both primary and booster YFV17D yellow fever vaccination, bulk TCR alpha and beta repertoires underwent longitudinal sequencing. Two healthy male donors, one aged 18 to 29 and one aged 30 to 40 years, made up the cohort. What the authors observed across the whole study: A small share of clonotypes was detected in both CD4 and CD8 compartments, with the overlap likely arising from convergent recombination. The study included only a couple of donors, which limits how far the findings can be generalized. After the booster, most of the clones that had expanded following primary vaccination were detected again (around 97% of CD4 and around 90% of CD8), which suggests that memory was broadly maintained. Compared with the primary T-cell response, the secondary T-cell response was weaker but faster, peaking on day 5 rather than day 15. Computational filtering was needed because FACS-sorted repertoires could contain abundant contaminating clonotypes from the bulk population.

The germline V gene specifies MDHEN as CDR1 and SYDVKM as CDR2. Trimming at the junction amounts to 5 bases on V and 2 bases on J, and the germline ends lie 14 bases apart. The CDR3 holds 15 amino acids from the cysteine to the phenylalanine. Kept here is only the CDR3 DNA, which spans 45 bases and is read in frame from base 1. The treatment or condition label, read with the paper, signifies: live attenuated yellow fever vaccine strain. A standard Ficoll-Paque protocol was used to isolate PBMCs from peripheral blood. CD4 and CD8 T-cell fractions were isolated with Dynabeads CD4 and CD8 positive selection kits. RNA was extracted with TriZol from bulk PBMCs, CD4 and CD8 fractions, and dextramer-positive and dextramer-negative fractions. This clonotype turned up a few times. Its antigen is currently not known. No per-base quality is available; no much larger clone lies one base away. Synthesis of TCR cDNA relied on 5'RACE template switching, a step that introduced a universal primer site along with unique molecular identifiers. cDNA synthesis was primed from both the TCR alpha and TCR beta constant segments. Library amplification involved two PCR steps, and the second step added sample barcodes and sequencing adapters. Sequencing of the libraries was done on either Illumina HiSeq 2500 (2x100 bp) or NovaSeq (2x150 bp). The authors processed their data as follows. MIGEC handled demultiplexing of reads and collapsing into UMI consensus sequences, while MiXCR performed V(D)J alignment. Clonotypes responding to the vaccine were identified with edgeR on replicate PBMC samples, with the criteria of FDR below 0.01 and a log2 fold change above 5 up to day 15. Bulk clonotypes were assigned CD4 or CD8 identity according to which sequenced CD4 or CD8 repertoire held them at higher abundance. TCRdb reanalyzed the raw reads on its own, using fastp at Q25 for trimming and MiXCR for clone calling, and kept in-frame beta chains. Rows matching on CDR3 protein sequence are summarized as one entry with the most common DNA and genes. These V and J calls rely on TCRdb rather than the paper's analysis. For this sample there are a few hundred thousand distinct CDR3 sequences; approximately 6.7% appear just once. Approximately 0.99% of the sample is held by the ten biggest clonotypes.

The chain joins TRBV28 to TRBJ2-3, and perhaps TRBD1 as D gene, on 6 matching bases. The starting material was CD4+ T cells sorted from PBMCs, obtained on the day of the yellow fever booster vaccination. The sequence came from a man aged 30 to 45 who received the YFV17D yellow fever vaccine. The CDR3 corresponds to CASSLPQGNTDTQYF. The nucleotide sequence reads TGTGCCAGCAGTCTACCACAGGGAAACACAGATACGCAGTATTTT.